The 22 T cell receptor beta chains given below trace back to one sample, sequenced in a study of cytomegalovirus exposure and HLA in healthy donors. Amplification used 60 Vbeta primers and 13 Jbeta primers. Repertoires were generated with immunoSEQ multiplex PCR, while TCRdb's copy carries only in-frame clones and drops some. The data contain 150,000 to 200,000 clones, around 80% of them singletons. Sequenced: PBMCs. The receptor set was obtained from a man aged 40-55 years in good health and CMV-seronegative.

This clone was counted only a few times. As DNA, the CDR3 is TGTGCCAGCAGTTACTGGGGCAACAATCAGCCCCAGCATTTT. It translates to CASSYWGNNQPQHF. V gene TRBV6-6 combines with J gene TRBJ1-5, with a weak D call TRBD1 (5 bases). The CDR3 totals 14 residues. Per germline, CDR1 MNHNY and CDR2 SVGAGI (reference sequence). The V end was cut by 1 base, the J end by 3 bases, with 7 bases between.

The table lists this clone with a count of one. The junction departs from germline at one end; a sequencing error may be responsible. The CDR3 protein is CASSPRDF. CDR3 bases: TGTGCCAGCAGCCCCCGGGACTTC. V gene TRBV7-9 combines with J gene TRBJ2-5; D remains unclear. CDR3 length: 8 residues. The germline V gene has CDR1 SEHNR and CDR2 FQNEAQ (reference sequence).

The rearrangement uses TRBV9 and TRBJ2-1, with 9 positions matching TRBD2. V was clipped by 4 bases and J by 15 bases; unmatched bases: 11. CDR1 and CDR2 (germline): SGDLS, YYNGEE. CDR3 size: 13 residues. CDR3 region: CASSPVTSSGVFF. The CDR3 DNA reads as TGTGCCAGCAGCCCAGTAACCTCTAGCGGGGTGTTCTTC.

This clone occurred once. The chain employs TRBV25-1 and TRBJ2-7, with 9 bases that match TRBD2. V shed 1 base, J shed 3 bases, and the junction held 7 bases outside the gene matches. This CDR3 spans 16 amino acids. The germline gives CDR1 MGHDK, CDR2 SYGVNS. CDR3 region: CASSESVGTSIYEQYF. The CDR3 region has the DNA TGTGCCAGCAGTGAATCGGTCGGGACTAGCATCTACGAGCAGTACTTC.

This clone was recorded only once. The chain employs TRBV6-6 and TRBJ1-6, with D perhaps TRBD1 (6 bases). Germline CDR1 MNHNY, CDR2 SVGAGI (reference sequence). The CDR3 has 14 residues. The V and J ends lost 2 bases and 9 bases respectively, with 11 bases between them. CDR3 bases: TGTGCCAGCAGTTACACAGGGAGCGGTTCACCCCTCCACTTT. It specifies CASSYTGSGSPLHF.

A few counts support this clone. Here the CDR3 reads CASSSGTGPNTEAFF. As DNA, the CDR3 is TGTGCCAGCAGCTCAGGGACAGGACCGAACACTGAAGCTTTCTTT. The genes are TRBV5-5 and TRBJ1-1; 8 bases fit TRBD1. CDR3 length: 15 amino acids. The V segment lost 3 bases and the J segment 1 base; nucleotides outside the gene matches: 5. From germline, CDR1 is SGHKS and CDR2 YYEKEE (reference sequence).

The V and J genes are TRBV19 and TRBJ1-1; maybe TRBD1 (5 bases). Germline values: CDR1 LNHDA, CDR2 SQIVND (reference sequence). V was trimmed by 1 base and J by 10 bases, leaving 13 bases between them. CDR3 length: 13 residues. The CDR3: CASSIGFRDLAFF. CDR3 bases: TGTGCCAGTAGTATAGGTTTCAGGGATCTAGCTTTCTTT.

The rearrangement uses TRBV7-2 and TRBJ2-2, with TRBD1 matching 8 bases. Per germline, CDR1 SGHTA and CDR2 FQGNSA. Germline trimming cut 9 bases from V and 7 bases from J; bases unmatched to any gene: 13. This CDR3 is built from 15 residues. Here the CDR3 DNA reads TGTGCCAGTAGGAGGCAGGGGGCGTTGGACGGGGAGCTGTTTTTT. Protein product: CASRRQGALDGELFF.

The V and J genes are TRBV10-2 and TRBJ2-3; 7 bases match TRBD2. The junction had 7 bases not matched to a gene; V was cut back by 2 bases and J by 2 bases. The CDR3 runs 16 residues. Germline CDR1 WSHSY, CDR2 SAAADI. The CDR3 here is CASSEQLANPTDTQYF. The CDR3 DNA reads TGCGCCAGCAGTGAGCAACTAGCGAACCCCACAGATACGCAGTATTTT.

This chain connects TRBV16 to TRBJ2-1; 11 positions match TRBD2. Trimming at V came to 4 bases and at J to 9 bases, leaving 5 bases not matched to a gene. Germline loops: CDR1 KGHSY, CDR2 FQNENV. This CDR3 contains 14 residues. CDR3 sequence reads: CASSLAGLAGEQFF. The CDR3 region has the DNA TGTGCCAGCAGCCTGGCAGGACTAGCGGGTGAGCAGTTCTTC.

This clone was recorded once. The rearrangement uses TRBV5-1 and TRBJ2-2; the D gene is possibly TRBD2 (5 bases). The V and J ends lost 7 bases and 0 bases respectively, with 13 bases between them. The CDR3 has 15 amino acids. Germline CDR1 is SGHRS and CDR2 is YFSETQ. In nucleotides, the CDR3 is TGCGCCAGCGGGAGACCGCATGCGAACACCGGGGAGCTGTTTTTT. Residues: CASGRPHANTGELFF.

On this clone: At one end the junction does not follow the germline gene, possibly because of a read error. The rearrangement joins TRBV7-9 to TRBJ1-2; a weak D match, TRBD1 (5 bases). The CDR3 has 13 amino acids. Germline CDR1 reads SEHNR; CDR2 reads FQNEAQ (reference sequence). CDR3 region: CSSSRQTPGGYTF. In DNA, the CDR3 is TGTTCCAGCAGCCGACAGACGCCTGGGGGCTACACCTTC.

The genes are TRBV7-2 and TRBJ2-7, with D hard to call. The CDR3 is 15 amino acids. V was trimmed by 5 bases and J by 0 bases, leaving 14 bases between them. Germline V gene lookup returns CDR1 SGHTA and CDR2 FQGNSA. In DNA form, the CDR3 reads TGTGCCAGCAGCAGTCGCGCTATGAGCTCCTACGAGCAGTACTTC. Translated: CASSSRAMSSYEQYF.

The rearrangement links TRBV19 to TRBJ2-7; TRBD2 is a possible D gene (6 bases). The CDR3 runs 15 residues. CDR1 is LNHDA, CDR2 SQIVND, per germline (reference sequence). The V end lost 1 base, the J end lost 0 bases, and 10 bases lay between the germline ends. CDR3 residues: CASSIGGTPSYEQYF. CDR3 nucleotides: TGTGCCAGTAGTATAGGGGGGACTCCCTCCTACGAGCAGTACTTC.

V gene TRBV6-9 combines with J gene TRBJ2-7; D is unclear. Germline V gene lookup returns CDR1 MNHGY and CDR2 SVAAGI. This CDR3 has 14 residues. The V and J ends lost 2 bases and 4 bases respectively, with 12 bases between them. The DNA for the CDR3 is TGTGCCAGCAGTTATCACAAGGTGAGGTACGAGCAGTACTTC. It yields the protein CASSYHKVRYEQYF.

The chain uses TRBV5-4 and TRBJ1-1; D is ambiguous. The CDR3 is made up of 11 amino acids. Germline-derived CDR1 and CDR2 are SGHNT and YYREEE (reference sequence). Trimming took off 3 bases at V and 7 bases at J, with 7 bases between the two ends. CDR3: CASSSHLEAFF. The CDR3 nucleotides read TGTGCCAGCAGCTCACACCTTGAAGCTTTCTTT.

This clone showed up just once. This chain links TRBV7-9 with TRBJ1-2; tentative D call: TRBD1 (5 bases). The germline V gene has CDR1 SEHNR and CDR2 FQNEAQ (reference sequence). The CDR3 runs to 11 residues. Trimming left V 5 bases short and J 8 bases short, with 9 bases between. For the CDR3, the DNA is TGTGCCAGCAGCCCCGGACAAGGCTACACCTTC. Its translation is CASSPGQGYTF.

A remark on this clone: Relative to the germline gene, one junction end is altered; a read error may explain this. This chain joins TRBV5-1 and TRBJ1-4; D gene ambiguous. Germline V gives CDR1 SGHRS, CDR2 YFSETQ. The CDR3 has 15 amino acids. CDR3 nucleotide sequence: TGCGCCAGCAGCTTTGACCCAGCAACTAATGAAGAACTGTTTTTT. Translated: CASSFDPATNEELFF.

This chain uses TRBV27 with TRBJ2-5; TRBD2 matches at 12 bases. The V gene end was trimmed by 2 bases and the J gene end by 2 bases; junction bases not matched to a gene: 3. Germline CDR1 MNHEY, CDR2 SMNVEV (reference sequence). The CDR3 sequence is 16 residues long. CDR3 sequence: CASSLRLAGEQETQYF. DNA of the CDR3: TGTGCCAGCAGTTTACGACTAGCGGGGGAACAAGAGACCCAGTACTTC.

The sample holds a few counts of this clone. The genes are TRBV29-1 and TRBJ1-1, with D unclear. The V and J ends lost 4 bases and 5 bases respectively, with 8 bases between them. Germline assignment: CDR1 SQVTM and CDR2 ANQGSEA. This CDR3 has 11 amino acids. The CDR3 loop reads CSVGWETEAFF. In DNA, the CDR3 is TGCAGCGTTGGATGGGAGACTGAAGCTTTCTTT.

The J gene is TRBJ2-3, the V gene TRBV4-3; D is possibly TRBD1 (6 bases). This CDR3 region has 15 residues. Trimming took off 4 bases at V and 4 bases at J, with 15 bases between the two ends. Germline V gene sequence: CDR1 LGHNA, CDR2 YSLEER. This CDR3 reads CASSLLGGEADTQYF. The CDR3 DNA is TGCGCCAGCAGCCTCCTAGGGGGAGAGGCAGATACGCAGTATTTT.

Written as DNA, the CDR3 is TGTGCCAGTAGTGGAAACGACAGGGCCAATGAAAAACTGTTTTTT. Translating gives CASSGNDRANEKLFF. The chain couples TRBV19 to TRBJ1-4, with 7 bases aligning to TRBD1. The CDR3 is 15 residues long. V was pared by 5 bases and J by 5 bases, with 8 bases of the junction left unmatched. The germline V gene encodes CDR1 LNHDA and CDR2 SQIVND (reference sequence).